One T cell receptor (beta chain) is described in this entry. The antigen remains unidentified. These data belong to a study of T-cell reconstitution after alpha-beta-depleted transplantation in children. This CDR3 spans 16 amino acids. V lost 8 bases to trimming and J lost 3 bases; unmatched junction nucleotides: 11. The germline V gene has CDR1 LGHDT and CDR2 YNNKEL (reference sequence). Broader study findings: T-cell counts and diversity at one year post-transplant came mainly from newly produced T cells. About two months after transplant, alpha-beta T cells reportedly came from several hundred expanded graft clones.

The TCRbeta library was prepared with unique molecular identifiers. TCRdb fed the PCR reads into MiXCR, producing one record per CDR3 protein. This table has around 490,000 distinct CDR3 sequences, roughly 10% appearing once. The material was PBMCs, mostly from graft donor cells, obtained 180 days after TCRalphabeta/CD19-depleted stem cell transplant. The sequence was obtained from a female patient aged 2-15 years who had a stem cell transplant for aplastic anemia, so the T cells may come from the graft donor. The chain is built from TRBV3-1 and TRBJ2-2; TRBD2 matches at 8 bases. The CDR3 region is CASCKVGGGYTGELFF. The CDR3 DNA follows: TGTGCCAGCTGCAAAGTTGGCGGGGGGTACACCGGGGAGCTGTTTTTT.